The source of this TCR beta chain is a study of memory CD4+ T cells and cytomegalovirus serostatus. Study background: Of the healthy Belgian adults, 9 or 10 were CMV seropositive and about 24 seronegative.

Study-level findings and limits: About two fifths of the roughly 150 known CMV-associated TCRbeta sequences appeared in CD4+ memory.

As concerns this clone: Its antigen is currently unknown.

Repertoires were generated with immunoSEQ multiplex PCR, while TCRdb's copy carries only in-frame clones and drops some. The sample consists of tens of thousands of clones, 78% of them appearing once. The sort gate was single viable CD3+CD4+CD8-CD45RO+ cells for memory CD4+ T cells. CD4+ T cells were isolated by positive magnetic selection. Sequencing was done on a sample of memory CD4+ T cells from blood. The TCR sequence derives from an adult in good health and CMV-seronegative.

This CDR3 reads CAIEGPNKNEQYF. CDR3 DNA: TGTGCCATCGAGGGACCCAACAAGAACGAGCAGTACTTC. This chain connects TRBV28 to TRBJ2-7; the D call may be TRBD1 or TRBD2 (5 bases each). V was pared by 10 bases and J by 5 bases, with 18 bases between. Germline V gene sequence: CDR1 MDHEN, CDR2 SYDVKM. The CDR3 extends over 13 amino acids.